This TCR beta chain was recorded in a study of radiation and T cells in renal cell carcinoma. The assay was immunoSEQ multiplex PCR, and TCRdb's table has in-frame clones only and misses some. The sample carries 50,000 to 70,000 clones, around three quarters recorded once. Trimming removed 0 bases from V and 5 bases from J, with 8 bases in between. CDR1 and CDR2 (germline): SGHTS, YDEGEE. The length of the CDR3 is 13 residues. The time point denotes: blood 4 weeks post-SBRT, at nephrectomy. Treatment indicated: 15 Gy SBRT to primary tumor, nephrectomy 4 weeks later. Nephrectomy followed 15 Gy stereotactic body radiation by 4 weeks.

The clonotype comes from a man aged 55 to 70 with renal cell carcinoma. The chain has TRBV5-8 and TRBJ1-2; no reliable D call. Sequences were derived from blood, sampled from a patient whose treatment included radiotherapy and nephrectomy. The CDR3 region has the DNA TGTGCCAGCAGCTTGGTCCCCCTATATGGCTACACCTTC. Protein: CASSLVPLYGYTF.